Presented here are 10 T cell receptor beta chains from one specimen sequenced in a study of blood T cells in healthy people across ages (dated by TCRdb to 2013 to 2016). Receptors were amplified or captured by 5' RACE. Sequenced on an Illumina HiSeq 2500. A second PCR of about 6 to 12 cycles was run with a J-beta primer mix and a sample-barcoded 5' primer. TCRdb cleaned the public reads at Q25 with fastp, built clones with MiXCR and kept in-frame beta chains. Every CDR3 protein is listed once, alongside the most common genes and DNA of its rows. A total of just under 550,000 distinct CDR3 sequences appear in this sample, less than 25% of them only once. The ten largest clones represent just under 9% of the sample. The same specimen was also included in a second study, on T cells of mothers and their children.

Material: blood. These receptors were obtained from a boy aged 5-17 years in good health.

The chain employs TRBV27 and TRBJ2-7; 7 bases agree with TRBD2. CDR3 size: 16 residues. V shed 3 bases and J 3 bases; nucleotides not matched to a gene: 11. Germline CDR1 and CDR2: MNHEY and SMNVEV (reference sequence). CDR3 residues: CASSFAASGNSYEQYF. The CDR3 coding sequence is TGTGCCAGCAGTTTCGCCGCCAGCGGGAATAGCTACGAGCAGTACTTC.

On this clonotype itself: The conserved phenylalanine or tryptophan normally closing the CDR3 is absent here, so this likely arose from a read error. The rearrangement joins TRBV7-9 to TRBJ2-3; 11 nucleotides line up with TRBD2. This CDR3 has 19 residues. V lost 5 bases and J lost 0; bases outside the gene matches: 13. Germline CDR1 is SEHNR and CDR2 is FQNEAQ (reference sequence). The CDR3 DNA is TGTGCCAGCAGCCGACGTGTCCTAGCGGGGGGCTCTAGCACAGATACGCAGTATCTT. Encoded protein: CASSRRVLAGGSSTDTQYL.

This clonotype has more than one count but fewer than ten. The V and J genes are TRBV6-2 or TRBV6-3 and TRBJ2-1; the D is unclear. This CDR3 region has 16 residues. CDR1 and CDR2 (germline): MNHEY, SVGEGT. With 4 bases removed from V and 0 bases from J, the gap between germline ends came to 13 bases. The CDR3 region has the DNA TGTGCCAGCAGTTTGTCGGCGGCGACCTCCTACAATGAGCAGTTCTTC. Its translation: CASSLSAATSYNEQFF.

The chain links TRBV6-5 to TRBJ2-5, with 8 bases fitting TRBD2. The better agreement between TRBJ2-7 and the DNA end casts doubt on the J call. CDR1 is MNHEY and CDR2 is SVGAGI in the germline V gene. This CDR3 is 18 amino acids long. CDR3 sequence reads: CASSYSMSPSGSTYEQYF. DNA of the CDR3: TGTGCCAGCAGTTACTCGATGTCTCCTAGCGGGTCAACCTACGAGCAGTACTTC.

The chain couples TRBV5-5 to TRBJ2-7; 8 nucleotides line up with TRBD1. Germline CDR1 reads SGHKS; CDR2 reads YYEKEE (reference sequence). V gave up 4 bases and J gave up 5 bases; unmatched junction bases: 8. The CDR3 loop spans 14 amino acids. CDR3 sequence reads: CASSRAAGGDEQYF. DNA of the CDR3: TGTGCCAGCAGCCGGGCTGCAGGGGGCGACGAGCAGTACTTC. The full variable domain, in which reference TRBV5-5 and TRBJ2-7 provide the parts outside the CDR3, is DAGVTQSPTHLIKTRGQQVTLRCSPISGHKSVSWYQQVLGQGPQFIFQYYEKEERGRGNFPDRFSARQFPNYSSELNVNALLLGDSALYLCASSRAAGGDEQYFGPGTRLTVT.

This clonotype appeared a few times. V usage is TRBV4-1 and J usage is TRBJ1-2, with D maybe TRBD1 (5 bases). CDR1 is MGHRA and CDR2 is YSYEKL in the germline V gene. The CDR3 extends over 15 amino acids. The ends were cut back, 3 bases at V and 4 bases at J, with 15 bases in the middle. CDR3 nucleotide sequence: TGCGCCAGCAGCCACCCCGCTACAGGAATCTATGGCTACACCTTC. Protein: CASSHPATGIYGYTF.

This clonotype occurred a few times. The rearrangement uses TRBV20-1 and TRBJ2-5, with 7 bases that match TRBD2. The CDR3 is 17 residues long. Looked up from germline, CDR1 is DFQATT and CDR2 is SNEGSKA (reference sequence). After removal of 6 bases from V and 5 bases from J, the junction contained 21 bases not matched to a gene. The CDR3 here is CSAPDPFKAGVRETQYF. In DNA form, the CDR3 reads TGCAGTGCGCCGGACCCATTTAAGGCGGGAGTCCGGGAGACCCAGTACTTC.

This clonotype was seen a few times. The chain carries TRBV11-2 and TRBJ1-5; 10 bases are shared with TRBD1. Germline loops: CDR1 SGHAT, CDR2 FQNNGV. V was clipped by 5 bases and J by 6 bases; unmatched bases: 4. The CDR3 covers 14 residues. The CDR3 is CASSLTGGGQPQHF. The CDR3, as DNA: TGTGCCAGCAGCCTGACAGGGGGCGGTCAGCCCCAGCATTTT.

Ten or more counts support this clonotype. The V gene is TRBV7-2, the J gene TRBJ2-7; D might be TRBD1 (5 bases). There are 14 residues in the CDR3. The germline CDR1 and CDR2 sequences are SGHTA and FQGNSA. With 5 bases removed from V and 6 bases from J, the gap between germline ends came to 17 bases. The CDR3 DNA is TGTGCCAGCAGCCGAGGCACAGGAGCCCGCGAGCAGTACTTC. This gives the protein CASSRGTGAREQYF.

The rearrangement links TRBV28 to TRBJ2-7, with D perhaps TRBD2 (5 bases). Germline-derived CDR1 and CDR2 are MDHEN and SYDVKM. Trimming stripped 5 bases from V and 9 bases from J, with 26 bases between. The length of the CDR3 is 16 residues. As DNA, the CDR3 is TGTGCCAGCAGTCCAACTCCATCCGGGATCCCTTCTGTGCAGTACTTC. This codes for CASSPTPSGIPSVQYF.